This TCR beta chain was recovered during a study of blood T cell repertoires in COVID-19. The CDR3 contains 14 residues. Germline V gene lookup returns CDR1 KGHSH and CDR2 LQKENI. The J segment lost 2 bases and the V segment lost 9 bases, leaving 7 bases of the junction unmatched. Sequencing used immunoSEQ multiplex PCR; TCRdb keeps in-frame clones, though not all of them. Of approximately 100,000 clones in the sample, about 80% were seen once. The TCR was taken from a man in his sixties or seventies with acute or convalescent COVID-19. The sequencing sample was made of peripheral blood. The J gene is TRBJ2-3, the V gene TRBV18; TRBD1 agrees at 8 bases. The CDR3: CASSQGASTDTQYF. CDR3 in DNA: TGTGCCAGTTCGCAGGGGGCCTCCACAGATACGCAGTATTTT.